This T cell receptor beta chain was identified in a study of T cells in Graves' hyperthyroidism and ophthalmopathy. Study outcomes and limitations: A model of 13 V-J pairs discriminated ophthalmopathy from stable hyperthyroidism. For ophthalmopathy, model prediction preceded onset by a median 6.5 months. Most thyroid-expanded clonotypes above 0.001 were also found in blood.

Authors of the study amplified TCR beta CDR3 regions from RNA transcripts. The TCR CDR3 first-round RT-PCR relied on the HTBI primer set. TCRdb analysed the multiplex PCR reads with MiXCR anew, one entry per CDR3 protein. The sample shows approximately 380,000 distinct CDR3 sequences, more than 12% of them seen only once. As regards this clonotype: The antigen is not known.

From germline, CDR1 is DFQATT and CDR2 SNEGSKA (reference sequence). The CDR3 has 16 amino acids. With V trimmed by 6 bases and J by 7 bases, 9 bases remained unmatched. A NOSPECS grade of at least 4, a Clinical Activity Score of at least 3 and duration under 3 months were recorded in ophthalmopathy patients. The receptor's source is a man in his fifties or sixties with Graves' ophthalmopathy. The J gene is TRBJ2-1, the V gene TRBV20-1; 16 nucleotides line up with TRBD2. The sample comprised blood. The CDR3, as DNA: TGCAGTGCAAAACAGGGGACTAGCGGGAGGGTAAATGAGCAGTTCTTC. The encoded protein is CSAKQGTSGRVNEQFF.